This TCR beta chain stems from a study of CD8+ T cells in alopecia areata. Study context: Those patients who were treated received oral tofacitinib, which was given at 5 to 10 mg twice daily for moderate-to-severe alopecia areata. Severity was scored as percentage of affected scalp area in treated patients. Whole-study results and caveats: Many expanded lesional clones stayed in scalp and blood while on tofacitinib. Scalp specimens additionally yield sequences from normal skin's resident alphabeta T cells.

This clone has more than one count but fewer than ten. Its antigen is currently unknown. From germline, CDR1 is SQVTM and CDR2 ANQGSEA. The CDR3 is 13 residues long. V shed 5 bases and J shed 5 bases, with 12 bases lying between them. RNA was extracted and reverse transcribed into cDNA as the sequencing template. Generated by immunoSEQ multiplex PCR, the TCRdb table keeps only in-frame clones and is missing some. Among hundreds of thousands of clones listed, around 66% were seen once. Treatment here: oral pan-JAK inhibitor, 5-10 mg twice daily. Sequences were derived from CD4+ T cells sorted from blood, sampled around week 42, from a patient treated with tofacitinib. The receptor was isolated from a human donor with alopecia areata. The V gene is TRBV29-1, the J gene TRBJ2-2; D is undetermined. DNA for the CDR3: TGCAGCGTTTCTCCCAGTTGGACCGGGGAGCTGTTTTTT. This sequence encodes CSVSPSWTGELFF.